The clone carrying this TCR beta chain was counted between two and nine times. Its antigen is undetermined. The data were obtained in a study of T cell repertoires in ileal Crohn's disease. Study-level information: All patients had surgery for stricturing (about 60%) or penetrating (roughly 39%) disease. Study-level points and caveats: Active smokers at surgery had more clonal expansions than non-smokers.

Profiling relied on immunoSEQ multiplex PCR, and the TCRdb table lists in-frame clones only, not all of them. The data show thousands of clones, around 75% seen once. V lost 7 bases to trimming and J lost 0 bases, with 19 bases between them. CDR1 and CDR2 (germline): MDHEN, SYDVKM. This CDR3 spans 17 amino acids. The source is an adult with Crohn's disease. This rearrangement joins TRBV28 to TRBJ1-5, with D possibly being TRBD1 (6 bases). Sequenced material: ileal tissue. The CDR3 DNA is TGTGCCAGCACCAACTCCGGGACACCTTATAGCAATCAGCCCCAGCATTTT. It is translated as CASTNSGTPYSNQPQHF. Based on the CDR3 plus reference TRBV28 and TRBJ1-5, the full variable domain is DVKVTQSSRYLVKRTGEKVFLECVQDMDHENMFWYRQDPGLGLRLIYFSYDVKMKEKGDIPEGYSVSREKKERFSLILESASTNQTSMYLCASTNSGTPYSNQPQHFGDGTRLSIL.